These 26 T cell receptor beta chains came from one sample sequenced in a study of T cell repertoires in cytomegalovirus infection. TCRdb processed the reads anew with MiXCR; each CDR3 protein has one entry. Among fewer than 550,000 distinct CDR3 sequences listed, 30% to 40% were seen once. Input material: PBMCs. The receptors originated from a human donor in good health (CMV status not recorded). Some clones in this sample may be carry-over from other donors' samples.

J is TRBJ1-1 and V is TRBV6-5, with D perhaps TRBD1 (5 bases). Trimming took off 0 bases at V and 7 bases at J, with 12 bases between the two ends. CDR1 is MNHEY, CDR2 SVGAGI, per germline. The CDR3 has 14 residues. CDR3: CASSYSSGMSEAFF. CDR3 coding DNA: TGTGCCAGCAGTTACTCGTCAGGGATGAGTGAAGCTTTCTTT.

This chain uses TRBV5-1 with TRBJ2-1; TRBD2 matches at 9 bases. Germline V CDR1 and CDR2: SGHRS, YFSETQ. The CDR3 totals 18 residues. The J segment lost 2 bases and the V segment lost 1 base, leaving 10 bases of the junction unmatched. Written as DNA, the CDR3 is TGCGCCAGCAGCTTGTTAGGGGGACTAGCCGGCGCCTACAATGAGCAGTTCTTC. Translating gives CASSLLGGLAGAYNEQFF.

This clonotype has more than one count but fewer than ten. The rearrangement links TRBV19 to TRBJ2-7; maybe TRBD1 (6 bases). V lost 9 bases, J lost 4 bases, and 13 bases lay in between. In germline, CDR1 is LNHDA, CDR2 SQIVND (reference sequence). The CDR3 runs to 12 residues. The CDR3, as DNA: TGTGCCAGCGGACAGCCCTCATACGAGCAGTACTTC. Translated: CASGQPSYEQYF.

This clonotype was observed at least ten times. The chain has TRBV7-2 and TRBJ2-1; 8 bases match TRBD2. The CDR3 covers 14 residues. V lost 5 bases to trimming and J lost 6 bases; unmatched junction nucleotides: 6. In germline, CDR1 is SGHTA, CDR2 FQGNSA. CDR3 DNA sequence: TGTGCCAGCAGCCTCGGGACTAGGAGCAATGAGCAGTTCTTC. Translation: CASSLGTRSNEQFF.

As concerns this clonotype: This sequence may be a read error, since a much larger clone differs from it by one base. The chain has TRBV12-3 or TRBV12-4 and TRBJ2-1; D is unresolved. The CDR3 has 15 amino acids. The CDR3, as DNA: TGTGCCAGCAGCCACGGATCAAGCTCCTACAATGAGCTGTTCTTC. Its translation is CASSHGSSSYNELFF.

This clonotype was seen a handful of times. CDR3: CSAPDHSIQETQYF. The DNA for the CDR3 is TGCAGTGCTCCGGACCATTCGATTCAAGAGACCCAGTACTTC. This chain connects TRBV20-1 to TRBJ2-5, with no clear D. Germline CDR1 DFQATT, CDR2 SNEGSKA (reference sequence). The CDR3 sequence is 14 residues long. V was pared by 5 bases and J by 2 bases, with 15 bases between.

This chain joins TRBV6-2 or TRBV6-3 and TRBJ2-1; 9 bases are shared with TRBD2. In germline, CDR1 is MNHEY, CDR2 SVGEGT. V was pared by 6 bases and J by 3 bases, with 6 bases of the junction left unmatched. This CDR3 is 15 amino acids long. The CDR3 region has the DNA TGTGCCAGCAGGATTAGCGGGGGTGTCTACAATGAGCAGTTCTTC. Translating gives CASRISGGVYNEQFF.

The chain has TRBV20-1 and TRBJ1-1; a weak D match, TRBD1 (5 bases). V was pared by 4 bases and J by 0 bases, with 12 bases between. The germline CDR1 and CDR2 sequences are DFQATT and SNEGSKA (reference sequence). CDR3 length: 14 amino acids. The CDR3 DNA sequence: TGCAGTGCTACTCACCAGGGACTGAACACTGAAGCTTTCTTT. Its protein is CSATHQGLNTEAFF.

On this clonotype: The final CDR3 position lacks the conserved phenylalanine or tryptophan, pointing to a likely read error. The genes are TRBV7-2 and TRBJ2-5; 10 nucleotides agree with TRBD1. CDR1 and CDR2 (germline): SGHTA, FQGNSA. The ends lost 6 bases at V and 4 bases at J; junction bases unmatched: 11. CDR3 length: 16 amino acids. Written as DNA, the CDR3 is TGTGCCAGCAGTTTCTCCGGGACAGGGGCAGGAGAGACCCAGTACTTA. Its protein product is CASSFSGTGAGETQYL.

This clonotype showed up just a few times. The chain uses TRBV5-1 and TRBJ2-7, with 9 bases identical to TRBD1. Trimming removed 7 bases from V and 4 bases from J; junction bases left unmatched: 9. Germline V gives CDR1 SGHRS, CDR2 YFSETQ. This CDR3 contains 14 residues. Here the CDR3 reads CASGSGTGTYEQYF. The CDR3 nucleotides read TGCGCCAGCGGTTCCGGGACAGGGACATACGAGCAGTACTTC.

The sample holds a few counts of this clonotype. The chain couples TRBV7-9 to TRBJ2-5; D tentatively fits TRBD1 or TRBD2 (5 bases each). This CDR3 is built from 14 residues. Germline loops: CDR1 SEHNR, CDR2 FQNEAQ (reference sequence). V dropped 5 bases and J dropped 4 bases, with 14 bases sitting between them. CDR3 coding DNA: TGTGCCAGCAGCAACCGCCGGGACCCAGAGACCCAGTACTTC. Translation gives CASSNRRDPETQYF.

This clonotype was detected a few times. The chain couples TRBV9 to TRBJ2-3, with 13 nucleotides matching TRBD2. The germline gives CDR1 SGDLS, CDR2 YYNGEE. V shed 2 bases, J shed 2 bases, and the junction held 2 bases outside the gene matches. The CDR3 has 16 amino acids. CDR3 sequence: CASSVGTSGATDTQYF. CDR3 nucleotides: TGTGCCAGCAGCGTCGGGACTAGCGGGGCCACAGATACGCAGTATTTT. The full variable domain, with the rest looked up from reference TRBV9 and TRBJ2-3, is DSGVTQTPKHLITATGQRVTLRCSPRSGDLSVYWYQQSLDQGLQFLIQYYNGEERAKGNILERFSAQQFPDLHSELNLSSLELGDSALYFCASSVGTSGATDTQYFGPGTRLTVL.

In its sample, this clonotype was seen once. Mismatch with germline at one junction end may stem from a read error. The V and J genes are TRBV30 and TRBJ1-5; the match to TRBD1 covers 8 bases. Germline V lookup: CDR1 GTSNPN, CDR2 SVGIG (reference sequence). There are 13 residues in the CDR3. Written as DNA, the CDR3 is TGTGCCAGGAGTGACAGGGGTGGTCAGCCCCAGCATTTT. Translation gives CARSDRGGQPQHF.

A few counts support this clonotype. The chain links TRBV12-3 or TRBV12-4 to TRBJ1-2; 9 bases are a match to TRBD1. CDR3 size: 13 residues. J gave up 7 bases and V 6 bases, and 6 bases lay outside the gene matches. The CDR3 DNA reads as TGTGCCAGCAGCCGGGACAGGGTGCGTGGCTACACCTTC. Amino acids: CASSRDRVRGYTF.

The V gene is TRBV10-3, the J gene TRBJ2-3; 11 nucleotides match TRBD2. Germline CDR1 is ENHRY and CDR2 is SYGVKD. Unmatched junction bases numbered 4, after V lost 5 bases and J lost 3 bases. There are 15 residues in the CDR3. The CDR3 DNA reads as TGTGCCATCAGTCCCCTAGCGGGGGGTACAGATACGCAGTATTTT. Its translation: CAISPLAGGTDTQYF.

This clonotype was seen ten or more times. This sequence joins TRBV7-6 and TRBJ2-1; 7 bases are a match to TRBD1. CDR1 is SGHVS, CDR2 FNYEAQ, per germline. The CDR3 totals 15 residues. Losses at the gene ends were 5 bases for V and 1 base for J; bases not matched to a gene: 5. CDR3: CASSIDRESYNEQFF. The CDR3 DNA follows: TGTGCCAGCAGCATTGACAGGGAGTCCTACAATGAGCAGTTCTTC.

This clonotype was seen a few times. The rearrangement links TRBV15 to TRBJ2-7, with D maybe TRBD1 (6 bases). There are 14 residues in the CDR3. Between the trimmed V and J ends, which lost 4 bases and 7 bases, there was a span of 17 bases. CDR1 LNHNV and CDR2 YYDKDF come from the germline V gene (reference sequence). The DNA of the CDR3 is TGTGCCACCAGCACCCCAGCCAGGGGCCGGGAGCAGTACTTC. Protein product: CATSTPARGREQYF.

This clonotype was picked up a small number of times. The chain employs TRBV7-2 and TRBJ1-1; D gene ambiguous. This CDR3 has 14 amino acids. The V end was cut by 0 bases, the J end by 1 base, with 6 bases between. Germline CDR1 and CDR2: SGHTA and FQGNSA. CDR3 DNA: TGTGCCAGCAGCTTAGCCAGAAGGAACACTGAAGCTTTCTTT. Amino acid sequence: CASSLARRNTEAFF.

CDR3 in amino acids: CSGDMGQSGNEQFF. CDR3 in DNA: TGCAGTGGGGATATGGGACAGTCAGGCAATGAGCAGTTCTTC. The rearrangement joins TRBV20-1 to TRBJ2-1; 7 bases align to TRBD1. This CDR3 has 14 residues. V dropped 7 bases and J dropped 6; count of bases not matched to a gene: 12. Per germline, CDR1 DFQATT and CDR2 SNEGSKA (reference sequence).

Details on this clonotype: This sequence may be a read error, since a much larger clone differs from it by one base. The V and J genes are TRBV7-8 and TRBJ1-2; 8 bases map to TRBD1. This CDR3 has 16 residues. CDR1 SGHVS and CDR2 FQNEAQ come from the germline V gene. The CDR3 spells CASSLAPGQDNYGYIF. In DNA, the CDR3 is TGTGCCAGCAGCTTAGCACCGGGACAGGATAACTATGGCTACATCTTC.

This CDR3 is CASSGVLRDTQYF. The CDR3 nucleotides are TGTGCCAGTAGTGGGGTCCTTCGAGATACGCAGTATTTT. The genes are TRBV19 and TRBJ2-3; D call uncertain. Germline CDR1 and CDR2: LNHDA and SQIVND (reference sequence). V was cut by 5 bases and J by 5 bases, with 11 bases left in between. This CDR3 region has 13 residues.

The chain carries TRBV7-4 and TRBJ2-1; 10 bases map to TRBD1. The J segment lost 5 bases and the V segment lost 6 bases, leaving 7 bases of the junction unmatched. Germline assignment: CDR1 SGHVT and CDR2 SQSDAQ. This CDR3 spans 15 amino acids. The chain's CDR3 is CASSNRDRGHNEQFF. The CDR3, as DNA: TGTGCCAGCAGTAACCGGGACAGGGGTCACAATGAGCAGTTCTTC.

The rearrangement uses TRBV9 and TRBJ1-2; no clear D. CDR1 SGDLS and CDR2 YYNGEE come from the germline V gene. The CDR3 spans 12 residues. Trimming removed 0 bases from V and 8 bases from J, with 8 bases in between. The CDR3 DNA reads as TGTGCCAGCAGCGTAGGGGGTAGCGGCTACACCTTC. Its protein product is CASSVGGSGYTF.

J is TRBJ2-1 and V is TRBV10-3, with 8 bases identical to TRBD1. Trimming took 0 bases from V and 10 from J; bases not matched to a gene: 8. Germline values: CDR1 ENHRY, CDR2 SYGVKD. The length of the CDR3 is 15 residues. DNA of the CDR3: TGTGCCATCAGTGAGTCGGCGGGACAGGAGCCGGAGCAGTTCTTC. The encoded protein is CAISESAGQEPEQFF.

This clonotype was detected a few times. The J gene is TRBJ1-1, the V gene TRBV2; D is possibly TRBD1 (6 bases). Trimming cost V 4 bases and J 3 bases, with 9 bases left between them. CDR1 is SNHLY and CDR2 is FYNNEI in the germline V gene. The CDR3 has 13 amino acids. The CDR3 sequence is CASSVQGYTEAFF. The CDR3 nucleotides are TGTGCCAGCAGTGTTCAGGGGTACACTGAAGCTTTCTTT. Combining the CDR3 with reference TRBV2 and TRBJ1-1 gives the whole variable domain EPEVTQTPSHQVTQMGQEVILRCVPISNHLYFYWYRQILGQKVEFLVSFYNNEISEKSEIFDDQFSVERPDGSNFTLKIRSTKLEDSAMYFCASSVQGYTEAFFGQGTRLTVV.

This chain's CDR3 is CASSQSGGTGYGYTF. The CDR3 coding sequence is TGCGCCAGCAGCCAAAGCGGCGGGACAGGCTATGGCTACACCTTC. The chain is built from TRBV4-1 and TRBJ1-2, with 8 bases lining up with TRBD1. The ends lost 2 bases at V and 4 bases at J; junction bases unmatched: 6. Germline loops: CDR1 MGHRA, CDR2 YSYEKL. The CDR3 extends over 15 amino acids.